The clone carrying this T cell receptor beta chain was counted a few times. TCRdb called the 5' RACE reads again in MiXCR, with one record for every CDR3 protein. Of under 450,000 distinct CDR3 sequences listed, more than 20% are singletons. The data were taken from a study of T-cell memory formation after mild COVID-19. The CDR3 is 17 amino acids. The ends were cut back, 1 base at V and 2 bases at J, with 12 bases in the middle. Per the germline V gene, CDR1 is SGHTA and CDR2 is FQGNSA. Specimen: PBMCs or a T cell subset sorted from them (not recorded which). This TCR was recovered from a man between 18 and 35 years old who had mild COVID-19 (a few samples of this study predate the infection). Cell type and time point are not known. The chain links TRBV7-2 to TRBJ1-6, with a tentative D call TRBD1 (5 bases). The CDR3 bases are TGTGCCAGCAGCTTAGTTGGGGGGTCCACCTATAATTCACCCCTCCACTTT. This translates into CASSLVGGSTYNSPLHF.